This T cell receptor (beta chain) was obtained from a study of T cell responses to AZD1222 COVID-19 vaccine. Study background: Second doses that came at about 4 or about 12 weeks were put together.

Assay: immunoSEQ multiplex PCR; the TCRdb copy retains only in-frame clones and omits some. This table has about 120,000 clones, about nine tenths appearing once. Losses at the gene ends were 1 base for V and 3 bases for J; bases not matched to a gene: 5. The CDR3 sequence is 15 residues long. In germline, CDR1 is LNHDA, CDR2 SQIVND (reference sequence). This sequence joins TRBV19 and TRBJ2-7; 8 bases align to TRBD2. This clonotype originated in an adult in good health. The material sequenced was peripheral blood, taken on day 0 of AZD1222 vaccination. Written as DNA, the CDR3 is TGTGCCAGTAGTATAGGTGGTAGCGGGATCTACGAGCAGTACTTC. It specifies CASSIGGSGIYEQYF.